The subject of this entry is one T cell receptor (beta chain). The antigen is unknown. This record belongs to a study of Ad26.COV2.S vaccination and SARS-CoV-2 variants. Overall study results and limits: Participants in the vaccine arm had higher spike-specific TCR breadth; placebo recipients had lower.

The treatment here: 15 to 20 received Ad26.COV2.S at low or high dose, single or two shots; roughly five received placebo; per-sample allocation not given. It was on day 63 after the first vaccine or placebo injection that samples were taken. Trimming at V came to 6 bases and at J to 4 bases, leaving 6 bases not matched to a gene. Germline CDR1 reads SGHTA; CDR2 reads FQGNSA. This CDR3 spans 15 amino acids. TCRdb's copy holds only in-frame clones and misses some; the assay was immunoSEQ multiplex PCR. The data contain roughly 680,000 clones, about 90% of them singletons. The sequence was obtained from a person aged 18-65 years who received the Ad26.COV2.S COVID-19 vaccine or a placebo. V is TRBV7-2 and J is TRBJ2-2; 9 bases agree with TRBD2. Sample: peripheral blood, taken in a trial of Ad26.COV2.S vaccine versus placebo. The CDR3 region has the DNA TGTGCCAGCAGAGCGGGGGGCGGTAGCACCGGGGAGCTGTTTTTT. This sequence encodes CASRAGGGSTGELFF.